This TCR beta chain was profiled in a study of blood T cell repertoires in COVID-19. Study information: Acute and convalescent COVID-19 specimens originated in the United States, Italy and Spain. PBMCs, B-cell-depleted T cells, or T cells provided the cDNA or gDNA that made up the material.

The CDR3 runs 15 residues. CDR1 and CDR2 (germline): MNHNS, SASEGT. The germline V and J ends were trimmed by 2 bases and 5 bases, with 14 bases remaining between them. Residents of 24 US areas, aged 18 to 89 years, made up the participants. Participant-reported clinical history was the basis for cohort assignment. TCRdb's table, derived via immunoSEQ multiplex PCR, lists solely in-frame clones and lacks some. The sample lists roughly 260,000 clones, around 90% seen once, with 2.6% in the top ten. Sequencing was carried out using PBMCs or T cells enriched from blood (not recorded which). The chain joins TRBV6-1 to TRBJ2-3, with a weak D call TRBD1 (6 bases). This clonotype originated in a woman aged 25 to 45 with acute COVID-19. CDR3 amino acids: CASSELGGEGDTQYF. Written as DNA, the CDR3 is TGTGCCAGCAGTGAATTAGGGGGAGAGGGAGATACGCAGTATTTT.